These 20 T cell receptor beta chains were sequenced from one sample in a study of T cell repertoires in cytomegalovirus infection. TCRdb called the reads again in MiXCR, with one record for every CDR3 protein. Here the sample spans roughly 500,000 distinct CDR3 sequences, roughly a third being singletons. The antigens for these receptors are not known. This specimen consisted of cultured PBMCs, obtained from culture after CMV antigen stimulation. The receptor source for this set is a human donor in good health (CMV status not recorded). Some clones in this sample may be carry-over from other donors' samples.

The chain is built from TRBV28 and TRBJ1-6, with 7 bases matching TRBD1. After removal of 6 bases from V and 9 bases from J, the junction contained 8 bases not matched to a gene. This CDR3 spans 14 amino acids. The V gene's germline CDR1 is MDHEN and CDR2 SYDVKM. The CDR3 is CASSQGGSVSPLHF. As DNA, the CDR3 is TGTGCCAGCAGCCAGGGGGGCAGTGTTTCACCCCTCCACTTT.

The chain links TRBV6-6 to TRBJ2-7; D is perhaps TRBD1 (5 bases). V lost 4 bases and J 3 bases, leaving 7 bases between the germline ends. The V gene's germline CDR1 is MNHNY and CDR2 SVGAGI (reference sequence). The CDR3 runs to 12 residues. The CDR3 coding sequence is TGTGCCAGCAGTTGGGGCAGCTACGAGCAGTACGTC. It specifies CASSWGSYEQYV.

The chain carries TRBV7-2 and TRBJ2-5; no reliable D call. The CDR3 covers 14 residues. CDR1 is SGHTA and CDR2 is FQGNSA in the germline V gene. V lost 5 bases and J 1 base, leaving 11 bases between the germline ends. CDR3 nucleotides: TGTGCCAGCAGCCCTCAGAGCAGCCAAGAGACCCAGTACTTC. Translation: CASSPQSSQETQYF.

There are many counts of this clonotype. CDR3 nucleotide sequence: TGTGCCAGCAGCTCTCAAGTTGGTAGCGGGAGGGCGGATACGCAGTATTTT. Translating it yields CASSSQVGSGRADTQYF. This chain joins TRBV7-2 and TRBJ2-3, with 11 nucleotides matching TRBD2. The CDR3 contains 17 residues. Germline CDR1 is SGHTA and CDR2 is FQGNSA. The V gene end was trimmed by 4 bases and the J gene end by 6 bases; junction bases not matched to a gene: 12.

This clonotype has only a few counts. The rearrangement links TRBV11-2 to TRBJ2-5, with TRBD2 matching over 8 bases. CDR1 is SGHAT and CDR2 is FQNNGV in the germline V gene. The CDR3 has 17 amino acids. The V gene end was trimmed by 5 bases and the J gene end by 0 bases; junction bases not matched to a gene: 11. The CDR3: CASSTPTSAVYQETQYF. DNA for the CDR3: TGTGCCAGCAGCACCCCGACTAGCGCAGTTTACCAAGAGACCCAGTACTTC.

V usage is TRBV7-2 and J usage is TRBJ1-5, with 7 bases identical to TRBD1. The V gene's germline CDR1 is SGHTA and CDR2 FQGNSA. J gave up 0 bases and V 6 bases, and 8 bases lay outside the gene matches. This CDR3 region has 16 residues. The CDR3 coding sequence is TGTGCCAGCAGGTATGCCGGGACAGATAGCAATCAGCCCCAGCATTTT. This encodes CASRYAGTDSNQPQHF.

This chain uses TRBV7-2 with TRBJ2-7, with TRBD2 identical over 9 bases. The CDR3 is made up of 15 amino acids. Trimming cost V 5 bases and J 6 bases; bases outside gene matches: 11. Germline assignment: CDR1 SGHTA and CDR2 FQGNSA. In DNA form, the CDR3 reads TGTGCCAGCAGCCCCCCGGGACTAGCCGGCGGCGAGCAGTACTTC. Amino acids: CASSPPGLAGGEQYF.

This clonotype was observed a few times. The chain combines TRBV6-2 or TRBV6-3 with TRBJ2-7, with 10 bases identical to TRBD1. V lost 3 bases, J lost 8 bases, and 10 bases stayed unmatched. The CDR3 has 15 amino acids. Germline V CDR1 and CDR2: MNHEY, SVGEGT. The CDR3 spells CASSYPDRGQVQQYV. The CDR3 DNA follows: TGTGCCAGCAGTTATCCTGACAGGGGGCAAGTTCAGCAGTACGTC.

CDR3 in DNA: TGTGCCAGCAGGCTAGGGTACCCGGGACTTCAAGAGACCCAGTACTTC. It codes for CASRLGYPGLQETQYF. This sequence joins TRBV7-4 and TRBJ2-5; perhaps TRBD2 as D (6 bases). V gave up 6 bases and J gave up 2 bases, with 19 bases separating them. Per germline, CDR1 SGHVT and CDR2 SQSDAQ. The CDR3 extends over 16 amino acids.

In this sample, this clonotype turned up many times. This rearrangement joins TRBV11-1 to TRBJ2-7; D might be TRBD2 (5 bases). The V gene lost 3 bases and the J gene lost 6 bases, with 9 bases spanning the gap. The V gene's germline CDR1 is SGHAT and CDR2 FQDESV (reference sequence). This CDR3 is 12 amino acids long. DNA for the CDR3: TGTGCCAGCAGCTTGGACGGGGTCGAGCAGTACTTC. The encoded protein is CASSLDGVEQYF.

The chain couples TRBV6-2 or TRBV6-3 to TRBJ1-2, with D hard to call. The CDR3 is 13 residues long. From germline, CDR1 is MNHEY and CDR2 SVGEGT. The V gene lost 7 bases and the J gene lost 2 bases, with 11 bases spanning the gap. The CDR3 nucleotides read TGTGCCAGCAATTATGGGCAGAACTATGGCTACACCTTC. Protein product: CASNYGQNYGYTF.

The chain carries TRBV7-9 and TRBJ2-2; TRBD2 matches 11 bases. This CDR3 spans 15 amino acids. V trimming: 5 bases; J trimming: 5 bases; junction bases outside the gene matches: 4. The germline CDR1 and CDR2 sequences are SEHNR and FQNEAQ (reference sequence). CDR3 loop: CASSPTSGKTGELFF. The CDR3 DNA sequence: TGTGCCAGCAGCCCGACTAGCGGGAAGACCGGGGAGCTGTTTTTT. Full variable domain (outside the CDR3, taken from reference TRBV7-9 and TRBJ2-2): DTGVSQNPRHKITKRGQNVTFRCDPISEHNRLYWYRQTLGQGPEFLTYFQNEAQLEKSRLLSDRFSAERPKGSFSTLEIQRTEQGDSAMYLCASSPTSGKTGELFFGEGSRLTVL.

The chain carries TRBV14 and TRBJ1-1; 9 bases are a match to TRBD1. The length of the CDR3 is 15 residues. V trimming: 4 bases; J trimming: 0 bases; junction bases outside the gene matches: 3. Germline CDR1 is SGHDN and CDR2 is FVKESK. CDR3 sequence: CASSLRTGVNTEAFF. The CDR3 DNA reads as TGTGCCAGCAGCCTCCGGACAGGGGTGAACACTGAAGCTTTCTTT. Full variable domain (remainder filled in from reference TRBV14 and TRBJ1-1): EAGVTQFPSHSVIEKGQTVTLRCDPISGHDNLYWYRRVMGKEIKFLLHFVKESKQDESGMPNNRFLAERTGGTYSTLKVQPAELEDSGVYFCASSLRTGVNTEAFFGQGTRLTVV.

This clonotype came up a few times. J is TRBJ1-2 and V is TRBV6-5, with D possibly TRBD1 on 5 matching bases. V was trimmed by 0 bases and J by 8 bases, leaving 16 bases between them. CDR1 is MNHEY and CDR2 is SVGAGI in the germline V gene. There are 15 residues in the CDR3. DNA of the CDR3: TGTGCCAGCAGTTACTCGTCGGGGGGGTTAGGGGGCTACACCTTC. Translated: CASSYSSGGLGGYTF.

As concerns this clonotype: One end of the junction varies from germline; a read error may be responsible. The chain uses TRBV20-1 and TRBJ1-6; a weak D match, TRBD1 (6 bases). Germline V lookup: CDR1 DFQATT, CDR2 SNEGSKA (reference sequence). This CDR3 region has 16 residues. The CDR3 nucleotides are TGCAGTGCTAGAGATAGGGGGAGCTCCCATAATTCACCCCTCCACTTT. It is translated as CSARDRGSSHNSPLHF.

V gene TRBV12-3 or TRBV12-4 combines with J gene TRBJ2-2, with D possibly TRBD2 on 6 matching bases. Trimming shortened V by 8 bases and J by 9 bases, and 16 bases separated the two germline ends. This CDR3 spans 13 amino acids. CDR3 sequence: CASLEEGLRELFF. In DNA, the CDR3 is TGTGCCAGCCTAGAGGAGGGGCTCCGGGAGCTGTTTTTT.

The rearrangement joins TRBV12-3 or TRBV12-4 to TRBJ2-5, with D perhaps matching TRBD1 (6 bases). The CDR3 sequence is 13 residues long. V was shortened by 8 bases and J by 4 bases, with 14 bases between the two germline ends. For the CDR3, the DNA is TGTGCCAGCGGAGAACAGGGTGCAGAGACCCAGTACTTC. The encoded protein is CASGEQGAETQYF.

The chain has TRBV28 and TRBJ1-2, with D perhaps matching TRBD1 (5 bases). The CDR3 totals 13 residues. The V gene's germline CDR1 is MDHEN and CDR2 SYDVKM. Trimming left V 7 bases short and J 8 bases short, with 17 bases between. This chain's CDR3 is CASNGRARGGYTF. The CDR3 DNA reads TGTGCCAGCAATGGCAGGGCGAGAGGGGGCTACACCTTC.

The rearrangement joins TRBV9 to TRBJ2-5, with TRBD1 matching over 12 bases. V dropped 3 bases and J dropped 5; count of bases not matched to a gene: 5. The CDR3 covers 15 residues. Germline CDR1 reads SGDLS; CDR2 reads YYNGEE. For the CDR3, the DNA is TGTGCCAGCAGCGGTGGGACAGGGGGCGAGGAGACCCAGTACTTC. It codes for CASSGGTGGEETQYF.

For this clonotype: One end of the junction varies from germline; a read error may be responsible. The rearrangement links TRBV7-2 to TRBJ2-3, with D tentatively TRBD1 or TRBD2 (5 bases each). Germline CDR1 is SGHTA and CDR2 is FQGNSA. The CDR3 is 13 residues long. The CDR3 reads CASTHLGTTVDNF. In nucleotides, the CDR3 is TGTGCCAGCACCCACCTAGGGACGACGGTAGATAATTTT.